This is a list of T cell receptor beta chains from one sample in a study of OX40 agonist ivuxolimab in advanced cancers. The assay was immunoSEQ multiplex PCR, and TCRdb's table has in-frame clones only and misses some. The sample records about 54,000 clones, approximately 75% being singletons. The starting material was CD4+ or CD8+ T cells sorted from blood, obtained in a trial of the OX40 agonist ivuxolimab. Receptors were obtained from an adult with an advanced solid tumor such as melanoma, head and neck, liver or kidney cancer. Both conserved end residues are part of each CDR3. The D gene is left open where the match is weak. Not all rows give a size; the values are once, few, many and, for expanded clones, a class.

CDR3 DNA	CDR3 protein	D gene	clone size	J gene	V gene
TGTGCCAGCAGCCAAGGGGTCAATCAGCCCCAGCATTTT	CASSQGVNQPQHF	NA	NA	TRBJ1-5	TRBV4-2
TGTGCCAGCAGCTCCCTTGGCGGGGGGAGCGAGACCCAGTACTTC	CASSSLGGGSETQYF	TRBD2	NA	TRBJ2-5	TRBV11-3
TGTGCCAGCAGTGTAAGGGCAGGGGTAAAGAATGAGCAGTTCTTC	CASSVRAGVKNEQFF	NA	NA	TRBJ2-1	TRBV2
TGTGCCAGCAGCCGCGGACAGGCCTCTGGAAACACCATATATTTT	CASSRGQASGNTIYF	TRBD1	NA	TRBJ1-3	TRBV7-8
TGTGCCATCAGTGAGCCAGGGGTGGGCACTGAAGCTTTCTTT	CAISEPGVGTEAFF	NA	NA	TRBJ1-1	TRBV10-3
TGTGCCAGTACGGCAGGGGGGGAAAACATTCAGTACTTC	CASTAGGENIQYF	NA	NA	TRBJ2-4	TRBV19
TGTGCCAGCAGCTTGCCCGCGTCCCCTTACGAGCAGTACTTC	CASSLPASPYEQYF	NA	NA	TRBJ2-7	TRBV5-4
TGTGCCAGCAGAATGGGGCAGGGGTCCCACGAGCAGTACTTC	CASRMGQGSHEQYF	NA	few	TRBJ2-7	TRBV6-5
TGCGCCAGCAGCGTCGACAGGCGCCGAGAGGTAGATACGCAGTATTTT	CASSVDRRREVDTQYF	NA	NA	TRBJ2-3	TRBV5-1
TGTGCCAGCAGTTATCGTCAGGGAGGGGAGCAGTACTTC	CASSYRQGGEQYF	TRBD2	NA	TRBJ2-7	TRBV6-6
TGTGCCATACCGACAACGGGGACTGGTGAAAAACTGTTTTTT	CAIPTTGTGEKLFF	NA	NA	TRBJ1-4	TRBV2
TGTGCCAGCAGCCGACTAGCGGGGGGCACAGATACGCAGTATTTT	CASSRLAGGTDTQYF	TRBD2	NA	TRBJ2-3	TRBV11-3
TGTGCCAGCAGCTTGGCAGGTCAGATCTATGGCTACACCTTC	CASSLAGQIYGYTF	NA	NA	TRBJ1-2	TRBV5-4
TGTGCCAGCAGCTTGGCCATCGGAGGGGGCAGGGAGACCCAGTACTTC	CASSLAIGGGRETQYF	NA	NA	TRBJ2-5	TRBV5-4
TGTGCCAGCAGTTACTCGCCCGGGACAGGGATCAATGAGCAGTTCTTC	CASSYSPGTGINEQFF	TRBD1	NA	TRBJ2-1	TRBV6-5
TGTGCCAGCAGAGAGGCGGCCCCCGATCAGCCCCAGCATTTT	CASREAAPDQPQHF	NA	once	TRBJ1-5	TRBV6-1
TGCAGCGTTGAAGATCCCTGGGGGCAGGTCGGCGAGCAGTACTTC	CSVEDPWGQVGEQYF	NA	NA	TRBJ2-7	TRBV29-1
TGTGCCAGCAGCCAAGAATCACAGCAAACCCGGGGGGAGACCCAGTACTTC	CASSQESQQTRGETQYF	NA	NA	TRBJ2-5	TRBV14
TGTGCCAGCAGCTTGGTGGGGACCCCAATTCCCCTCCACTTT	CASSLVGTPIPLHF	NA	NA	TRBJ1-6	TRBV5-7
TGTGCCAGCAGCTTGTCAACCCCGCGGTTTCCTAACACCGGGGAGCTGTTTTTT	CASSLSTPRFPNTGELFF	NA	NA	TRBJ2-2	TRBV13
TGTGCCAGTAGTATATCGGGACAGGGATGGAATTCACCCCTCCACTTT	CASSISGQGWNSPLHF	TRBD1	once	TRBJ1-6	TRBV19
TGTGCCAGCAGTGAGGTCAGGGTCCCCTTTTCGGATACGCAGTATTTT	CASSEVRVPFSDTQYF	NA	NA	TRBJ2-3	TRBV2
TGTGCCAGCAGCATAGGACAGGGGAATCTCGAGGAGCAGTACTTC	CASSIGQGNLEEQYF	TRBD1	NA	TRBJ2-5	TRBV7-6
TGCGCCAGCAGGTCCGCTAGCGGGGGCACAGATACGCAGTATTTT	CASRSASGGTDTQYF	TRBD2	NA	TRBJ2-3	TRBV5-1
TGTGCCAGTAGTCCTAGACAGAATCAGCCCCAGCATTTT	CASSPRQNQPQHF	NA	NA	TRBJ1-5	TRBV19
TGTGCCAGCAGGAGGACAGCAGGGTCAAATTCACCCCTCCACTTT	CASRRTAGSNSPLHF	NA	NA	TRBJ1-6	TRBV6-4
TGCAGCGTTCAGAATGCGGACCAGCCCCAGCATTTT	CSVQNADQPQHF	NA	NA	TRBJ1-5	TRBV29-1
TGTGCCAGTAGCGACGGGGCAACTAATGAAAAACTGTTTTTT	CASSDGATNEKLFF	NA	once	TRBJ1-4	TRBV19
TGCGCCAGCAGCTTGTTGACTAGCGGGGACAATGAGCAGTTCTTC	CASSLLTSGDNEQFF	TRBD2	NA	TRBJ2-1	TRBV5-1
TGTGCCAGCCTACCCCTAATGAACACTGAAGCTTTCTTT	CASLPLMNTEAFF	NA	NA	TRBJ1-1	TRBV7-9
TGTGCCAGCTCACCACCGGTGGATCCTCAGGGGACCCAGTACTTC	CASSPPVDPQGTQYF	NA	NA	TRBJ2-5	TRBV18
TGCGCCAGCAGCTTGGAAGGTGCCAGAGCTAACTATGGCTACACCTTC	CASSLEGARANYGYTF	NA	NA	TRBJ1-2	TRBV5-1
TGTGCCAGCAGACCTCTCGGGACAGGGGATCTGGGCACTGAAGCTTTCTTT	CASRPLGTGDLGTEAFF	TRBD1	NA	TRBJ1-1	TRBV28
TGTGCCAGTATCTTGGCCATTCTAATGGATTCACCCCTCCACTTT	CASILAILMDSPLHF	NA	few	TRBJ1-6	TRBV2
TGTGCCAGCAGCCAAATGGCGGGGCGCCCCACAGATACGCAGTATTTT	CASSQMAGRPTDTQYF	NA	NA	TRBJ2-3	TRBV14
TGTGCCAGCAGTTTAAGCAGGGTGGTAGGTGAAGCTTTCTTT	CASSLSRVVGEAFF	NA	NA	TRBJ1-1	TRBV6-5
TGTGCCAGCAGTGAATCGGGGGAACCGGGGGCTTTCTTT	CASSESGEPGAFF	NA	NA	TRBJ1-1	TRBV2
TGTGCCAGCAGCTCCCGCTCGACGGAGGCGCACACCGGGGAGCTGTTTTTT	CASSSRSTEAHTGELFF	NA	NA	TRBJ2-2	TRBV11-2
TGTGCCAGCAGCTTAGCGTACAGGGGGAACACCGGGGAGCTGTTTTTT	CASSLAYRGNTGELFF	TRBD1	NA	TRBJ2-2	TRBV7-6
TGTGCCAGTACCCAGGACGACCAAGAGACCCAGTACTTC	CASTQDDQETQYF	NA	NA	TRBJ2-5	TRBV19
TGTGCCAGCAGTGTCGGGACTCCCCCATCCTACGAGCAGTACTTC	CASSVGTPPSYEQYF	NA	NA	TRBJ2-7	TRBV6-5
TGTGCCAGCAGTGGGGCTCCACCAGGGGTTGAAAAACTGTTTTTT	CASSGAPPGVEKLFF	NA	NA	TRBJ1-4	TRBV2
TGTGCCAGTACCGGATCCTGGGGCTATGGCTACACCTTC	CASTGSWGYGYTF	NA	NA	TRBJ1-2	TRBV6-6
TGTGCCACCAGCAGAGAAGGACAGGGGGCGTTTACAGATACGCAGTATTTT	CATSREGQGAFTDTQYF	TRBD1	NA	TRBJ2-3	TRBV15
TGTGCCAGCAGTTTACTCAGGGAAGTCAAGAATCAGCCCCAGCATTTT	CASSLLREVKNQPQHF	NA	NA	TRBJ1-5	TRBV27
TGTGCCAGCAGCAAAGCAAATAGCGGGGACGAGCAGTACTTC	CASSKANSGDEQYF	NA	NA	TRBJ2-7	TRBV21-1
TGTGCCAGCAGGTTAGGGGGGCACGTGCGCCTTCAGAACACTGAAGCTTTCTTT	CASRLGGHVRLQNTEAFF	NA	NA	TRBJ1-1	TRBV27
TGCAGCGCCGCAAAGAGCACAGATACGCAGTATTTT	CSAAKSTDTQYF	NA	NA	TRBJ2-3	TRBV29-1
TGCAGCGCTGGGGGGCCTGGAAACACCATATATTTT	CSAGGPGNTIYF	NA	once	TRBJ1-3	TRBV29-1
TGTGCCAGCAGTGCCAGGGGGCGCGAGACCCAGTACTTC	CASSARGRETQYF	TRBD1	NA	TRBJ2-5	TRBV6-1
TGTGCCAGCAGTTTGCGGGAGGGGGATGGCTACACCTTC	CASSLREGDGYTF	NA	NA	TRBJ1-2	TRBV27
TGTGCCAGCAGCGTGTGGGGCCTCGATAGCACAGATACGCAGTATTTT	CASSVWGLDSTDTQYF	NA	NA	TRBJ2-3	TRBV9
TGTGCCAGCAGTGTGGCAGGGTCGTTCAACGAGCAGTACTTC	CASSVAGSFNEQYF	NA	NA	TRBJ2-7	TRBV2
TGCGCCAGCAGCTTGAGGGGGGGTGAGACCCAGTACTTC	CASSLRGGETQYF	NA	NA	TRBJ2-5	TRBV5-1
TGTGCCAGCAGATTGAAGGGCGCTGGAAACACCATATATTTT	CASRLKGAGNTIYF	NA	NA	TRBJ1-3	TRBV7-4
TGTGCCAGCAGTTTACTAGCGGATACGCAGTATTTT	CASSLLADTQYF	NA	NA	TRBJ2-3	TRBV28
TGCGCCAGCTCCCTGACAGCTGTCAGTTTGAACACTGAAGCTTTCTTT	CASSLTAVSLNTEAFF	NA	NA	TRBJ1-1	TRBV5-1
TGTGCCAGTAGTCAACAAGAAGCGGCCGGGTCTGGAAACACCATATATTTT	CASSQQEAAGSGNTIYF	NA	NA	TRBJ1-3	TRBV19
TGCAGCGCCGGAGAGGACACTGAAGCTTTCTTT	CSAGEDTEAFF	NA	few	TRBJ1-1	TRBV29-1